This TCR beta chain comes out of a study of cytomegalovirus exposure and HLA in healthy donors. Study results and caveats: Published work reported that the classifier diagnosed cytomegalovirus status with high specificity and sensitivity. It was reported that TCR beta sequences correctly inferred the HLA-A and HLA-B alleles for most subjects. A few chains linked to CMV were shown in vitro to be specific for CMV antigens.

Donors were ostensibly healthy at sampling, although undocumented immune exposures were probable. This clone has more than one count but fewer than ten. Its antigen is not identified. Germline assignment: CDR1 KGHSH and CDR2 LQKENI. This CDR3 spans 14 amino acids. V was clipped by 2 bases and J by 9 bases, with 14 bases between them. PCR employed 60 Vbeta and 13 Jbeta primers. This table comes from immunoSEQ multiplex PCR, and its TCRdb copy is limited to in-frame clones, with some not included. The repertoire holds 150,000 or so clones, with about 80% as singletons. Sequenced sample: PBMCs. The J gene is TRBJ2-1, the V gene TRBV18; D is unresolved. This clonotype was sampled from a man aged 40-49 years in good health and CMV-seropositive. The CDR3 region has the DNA TGTGCCAGCTCACCAAGAGGATCCCCCCCTGAGCAGTTCTTC. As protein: CASSPRGSPPEQFF. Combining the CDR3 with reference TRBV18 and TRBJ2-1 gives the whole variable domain NAGVMQNPRHLVRRRGQEARLRCSPMKGHSHVYWYRQLPEEGLKFMVYLQKENIIDESGMPKERFSAEFPKEGPSILRIQQVVRGDSAAYFCASSPRGSPPEQFFGPGTRLTVL.